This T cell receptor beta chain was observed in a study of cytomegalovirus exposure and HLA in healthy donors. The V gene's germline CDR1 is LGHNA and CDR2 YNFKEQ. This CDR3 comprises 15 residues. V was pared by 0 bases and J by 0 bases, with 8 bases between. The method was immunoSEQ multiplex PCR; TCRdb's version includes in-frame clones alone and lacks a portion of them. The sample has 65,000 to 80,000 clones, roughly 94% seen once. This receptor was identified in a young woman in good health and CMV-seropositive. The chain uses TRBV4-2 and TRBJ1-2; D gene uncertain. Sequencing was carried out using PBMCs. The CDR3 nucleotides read TGTGCCAGCAGCCAAGATCCAGGTTCTAACTATGGCTACACCTTC. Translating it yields CASSQDPGSNYGYTF.